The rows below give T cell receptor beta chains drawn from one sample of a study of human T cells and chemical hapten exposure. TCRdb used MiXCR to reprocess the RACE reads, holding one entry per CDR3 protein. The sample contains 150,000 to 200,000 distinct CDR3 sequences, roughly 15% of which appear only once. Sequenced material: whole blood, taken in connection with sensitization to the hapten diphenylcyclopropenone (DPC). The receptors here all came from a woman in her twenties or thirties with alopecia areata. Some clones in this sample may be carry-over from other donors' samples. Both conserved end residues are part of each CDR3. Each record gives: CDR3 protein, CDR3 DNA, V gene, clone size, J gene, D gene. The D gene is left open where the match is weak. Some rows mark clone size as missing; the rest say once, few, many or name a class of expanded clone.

CASSRSGAPSYEQYF TGCGCCAGCAGCCGATCAGGGGCCCCGTCCTACGAGCAGTACTTC TRBV5-1 many TRBJ2-7 NA
CASSPTSGSYEQYF TGTGCCAGCAGCCCGACTAGCGGGAGCTACGAGCAGTACTTC TRBV7-2 many TRBJ2-7 TRBD2
CAISAGKSTDTQYF TGTGCCATCAGTGCCGGAAAAAGCACAGATACGCAGTATTTT TRBV10-3 NA TRBJ2-3 NA
CASSPPGAYEKLFF TGTGCCAGCTCACCACCGGGGGCGTATGAAAAACTGTTTTTT TRBV18 NA TRBJ1-4 NA
CASKDATNEKLFF TGTGCCAGTAAAGACGCAACTAATGAAAAACTGTTTTTT TRBV5-4 NA TRBJ1-4 NA
CASSNSGGAEQFF TGTGCCAGCAGCAATAGCGGGGGGGCTGAGCAGTTCTTC TRBV2 NA TRBJ2-1 TRBD2
CASRLADYNEQFF TGTGCCAGCAGACTAGCGGACTACAATGAGCAGTTCTTC TRBV6-2/TRBV6-3 few TRBJ2-1 TRBD2
CSANPGPTLGNEQYF TGCAGTGCTAACCCAGGACCCACTCTGGGTAACGAGCAGTACTTC TRBV20-1 few TRBJ2-7 NA
CASSPGTGTKPTNEKLFF TGTGCCAGTAGTCCCGGGACAGGAACTAAACCAACTAATGAAAAACTGTTTTTT TRBV19 few TRBJ1-4 TRBD1
CASSQQTRAQGRGRETQYF TGTGCCAGCAGCCAGCAAACCCGGGCCCAGGGCCGTGGACGAGAGACCCAGTACTTC TRBV14 few TRBJ2-5 NA
CASTPGGQGGTEAFF TGTGCCAGCACCCCCGGAGGACAGGGCGGCACTGAAGCTTTCTTT TRBV12-3/TRBV12-4 many TRBJ1-1 TRBD1
CASSQQGTANTEAFF TGTGCCAGCAGCCAACAGGGGACAGCGAACACTGAAGCTTTCTTT TRBV12-3/TRBV12-4 NA TRBJ1-1 TRBD1
CASSSRTSGHTDTQYF TGTGCCAGCAGTTCCCGGACTAGCGGACACACAGATACGCAGTATTTT TRBV28 few TRBJ2-3 TRBD2
CAASKSDRRYNEQFF TGTGCCGCAAGCAAGTCGGACAGGAGGTACAATGAGCAGTTCTTC TRBV6-5 NA TRBJ2-1 TRBD1
CSVPEVDYNEQFF TGCAGCGTCCCCGAGGTCGACTACAATGAGCAGTTCTTC TRBV29-1 few TRBJ2-1 NA
CASSPGLGWQPQHF TGTGCCAGCTCACCTGGGTTGGGGTGGCAGCCCCAGCATTTT TRBV18 many TRBJ1-5 NA
CSAPRPSQGHGYTF TGCAGTGCTCCGAGACCCTCCCAGGGACATGGCTACACCTTC TRBV20-1 many TRBJ1-2 NA
CASSDDLNTEAFF TGTGCCAGCAGCGACGACCTGAACACTGAAGCTTTCTTT TRBV7-9 NA TRBJ1-1 NA
CATKHTGTSATDTQYF TGTGCCACCAAACACACCGGGACTAGCGCCACAGATACGCAGTATTTT TRBV28 many TRBJ2-3 TRBD2
CSAREAVTYEQYF TGCAGTGCTAGAGAGGCAGTTACCTACGAGCAGTACTTC TRBV20-1 few TRBJ2-7 NA
CASSLASVDKEQFF TGCGCCAGCAGCTTGGCTAGCGTGGACAAGGAGCAGTTCTTC TRBV5-1 once TRBJ2-1 NA
CASSLGFDSVYEQYF TGTGCCAGCAGTTTGGGGTTCGACAGCGTCTACGAGCAGTACTTC TRBV27 many TRBJ2-7 NA
CAWSPRPPHFF TGTGCCTGGAGTCCTAGGCCGCCCCACTTCTTT TRBV30 few TRBJ1-1 NA
CASSPSLENTIYF TGTGCCAGCTCACCAAGTCTTGAAAACACCATATATTTT TRBV18 few TRBJ1-3 NA
CASSLWDRGVGYGYTF TGTGCCAGCAGTTTATGGGACAGGGGAGTCGGCTATGGCTACACCTTC TRBV12-3/TRBV12-4 NA TRBJ1-2 TRBD1
CSAPSRGQGQETQYF TGCAGTGCTCCGAGTAGGGGACAGGGCCAAGAGACCCAGTACTTC TRBV20-1 NA TRBJ2-5 TRBD1
CSASSGNVADTQYF TGCAGTGCGTCTAGCGGGAATGTGGCAGATACGCAGTATTTT TRBV20-1 many TRBJ2-3 TRBD2
CASSTQTGGEAEAFF TGTGCCAGCAGCACACAGACAGGGGGCGAGGCTGAAGCTTTCTTT TRBV7-2 NA TRBJ1-1 TRBD1
CASSTRDSLQETQYF TGTGCCAGCAGTACCCGGGACAGCCTACAAGAGACCCAGTACTTC TRBV28 NA TRBJ2-5 TRBD1
CASSGQGTNYGYTF TGTGCCAGCAGTGGACAGGGAACTAACTATGGCTACACCTTC TRBV2 few TRBJ1-2 TRBD1
CASSYADRSEAFF TGTGCCAGCAGTTACGCGGACAGATCGGAAGCTTTCTTT TRBV6-2/TRBV6-3 many TRBJ1-1 NA
CASSSRLAGKNEQFF TGTGCCAGCAGCTCTCGACTAGCGGGGAAAAATGAGCAGTTCTTC TRBV9 many TRBJ2-1 TRBD2
CASSQDQTGGSGYTF TGTGCCAGCAGCCAAGATCAGACAGGGGGCTCTGGCTACACCTTC TRBV3-1 NA TRBJ1-2 TRBD1
CASSLAVGGMETQYF TGTGCCAGCAGCTTAGCGGTTGGGGGGATGGAGACCCAGTACTTC TRBV7-9 many TRBJ2-5 NA
CSVEGKGGHYEQYF TGCAGCGTTGAAGGAAAGGGGGGGCACTACGAGCAGTACTTC TRBV29-1 NA TRBJ2-7 NA
CASSLSGQETQYF TGTGCCAGCAGCTTATCAGGACAAGAGACCCAGTACTTC TRBV7-6 many TRBJ2-5 NA
CASSQDRGATYNEQFF TGCGCCAGCAGCCAAGACAGGGGGGCCACCTACAATGAGCAGTTCTTC TRBV4-1 NA TRBJ2-1 NA
CASRPTRRGETQYF TGTGCCAGCAGACCGACTCGCAGGGGTGAGACCCAGTACTTC TRBV3-1 few TRBJ2-5 NA
CSAIRTGYQETQYF TGCAGTGCTATCAGAACAGGGTACCAAGAGACCCAGTACTTC TRBV20-1 few TRBJ2-5 NA
CASSLDSYPYNSPLHF TGTGCCAGCAGCCTGGACAGCTATCCCTATAATTCACCCCTCCACTTT TRBV6-5 NA TRBJ1-6 NA
CASSRGQAQETQYF TGTGCCAGCAGCCGAGGACAGGCTCAAGAGACCCAGTACTTC TRBV7-6 many TRBJ2-5 TRBD1
CSARVTQGPPSEQYF TGCAGTGCTAGAGTAACTCAAGGCCCTCCTTCCGAGCAGTACTTC TRBV20-1 NA TRBJ2-7 NA
CAWSGQGSGNTIYF TGTGCCTGGAGTGGACAGGGCTCTGGAAACACCATATATTTT TRBV30 NA TRBJ1-3 TRBD1
CASSLDPGVFRADTQYF TGCGCCAGCAGCTTGGATCCGGGGGTGTTTCGGGCAGATACGCAGTATTTT TRBV5-1 NA TRBJ2-3 NA
CASSMGYGYTF TGTGCCAGCAGTATGGGCTATGGCTACACCTTC TRBV6-5 NA TRBJ1-2 NA
CASSALSGSSYEQYF TGTGCCAGCAGCGCCCTTAGCGGTAGCTCCTACGAGCAGTACTTC TRBV9 NA TRBJ2-7 NA
CSGPFASEQFF TGCAGTGGCCCATTCGCCAGTGAGCAGTTCTTC TRBV20-1 few TRBJ2-1 NA
CASSPGSGYDTEAFF TGTGCCAGCAGCCCCGGATCAGGGTACGACACTGAAGCTTTCTTT TRBV9 many TRBJ1-1 NA
CASSQKPGLPNEQYF TGTGCCAGCAGCCAAAAACCGGGCCTACCCAACGAGCAGTACTTC TRBV4-2 few TRBJ2-7 NA
CASSPDRGFPNEKLFF TGTGCCAGTAGTCCAGACAGGGGGTTCCCTAATGAAAAACTGTTTTTT TRBV19 many TRBJ1-4 TRBD1
CASSFRDRNTEAFF TGTGCCAGCAGCTTCCGGGACAGGAACACTGAAGCTTTCTTT TRBV7-8 few TRBJ1-1 TRBD1
CASSTYSSGANVLTF TGTGCCAGCAGCACCTACTCCTCTGGGGCCAACGTCCTGACTTTC TRBV3-1 NA TRBJ2-6 NA